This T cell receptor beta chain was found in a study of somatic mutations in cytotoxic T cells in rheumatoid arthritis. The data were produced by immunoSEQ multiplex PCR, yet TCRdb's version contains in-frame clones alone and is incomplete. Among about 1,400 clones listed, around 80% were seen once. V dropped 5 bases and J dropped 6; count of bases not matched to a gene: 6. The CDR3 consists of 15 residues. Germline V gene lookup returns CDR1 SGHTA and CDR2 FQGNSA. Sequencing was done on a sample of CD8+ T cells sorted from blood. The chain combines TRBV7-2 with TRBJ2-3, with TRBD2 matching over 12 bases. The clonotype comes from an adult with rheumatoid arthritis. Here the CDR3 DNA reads TGTGCCAGCAGCCCTAGCGGGGGGGCCCTGGATACGCAGTATTTT. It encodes CASSPSGGALDTQYF.